The present TCR beta chain was sequenced within a study of T-cell reconstitution after alpha-beta-depleted transplantation in children. Details on this clonotype: The antigen is undetermined.

Notes on the study in general: At day 60, the high TCRbeta diversity found in some patients originated from recipient T cells and thymic progenitors that had survived. Alpha-beta T cells present about two months after transplant were reported to originate from several hundred expanded graft clones. Most T-cell counts and diversity one year after the transplant came from T cells that were newly produced.

Unmatched junction bases numbered 9, after V lost 0 bases and J lost 2 bases. Germline lookup yields CDR1 SGHRS and CDR2 YFSETQ. CDR3 length equals 19 residues. Construction of the TCRbeta library involved unique molecular identifiers. TCRdb re-derived calls from the PCR reads in MiXCR, one entry per CDR3 protein. Among almost 600,000 distinct CDR3 sequences listed, approximately 30% were seen once. This receptor was obtained from a boy under two years old with Wiskott-Aldrich syndrome, due to receive a stem cell transplant. This chain links TRBV5-1 with TRBJ2-3, with 13 bases aligning to TRBD2. Material: PBMCs, obtained before TCRalphabeta/CD19-depleted stem cell transplant. CDR3 bases: TGCGCCAGCAGCTTGGGGTTGACTAGCGGGAGGAACATCACAGATACGCAGTATTTT. Its protein product is CASSLGLTSGRNITDTQYF.